One and the same sample provided the 15 T cell receptor beta chains below, sequenced in a study of blood T cell repertoires in COVID-19. TCRdb's copy holds only in-frame clones and misses some; the assay was immunoSEQ multiplex PCR. The table has 150,000 to 200,000 clones, 80% to 90% seen once; the top ten hold under 25%. The material sequenced was peripheral blood. The receptors were sampled from a man aged 70 or older with active or convalescent COVID-19.

This clone has just a few counts. V is TRBV5-1 and J is TRBJ2-1, with TRBD2 matching over 11 bases. The CDR3 spans 17 residues. Germline assignment: CDR1 SGHRS and CDR2 YFSETQ. V shed 1 base and J 5 bases; nucleotides not matched to a gene: 8. The CDR3 reads CASSLLAGGPGDNEQFF. The CDR3 region has the DNA TGCGCCAGCAGCTTGTTAGCGGGAGGGCCTGGGGACAATGAGCAGTTCTTC.

The chain employs TRBV28 and TRBJ2-5; 8 nucleotides line up with TRBD2. V gave up 3 bases and J gave up 3 bases; unmatched junction bases: 6. There are 15 residues in the CDR3. Germline CDR1 and CDR2: MDHEN and SYDVKM. In DNA form, the CDR3 reads TGTGCCAGCAGTTTCGAGCGGGAGATGGAAGAGACCCAGTACTTC. Protein product: CASSFEREMEETQYF.

This clone was picked up one time. J is TRBJ1-6 and V is TRBV9, with 7 nucleotides matching TRBD1. The germline CDR1 and CDR2 sequences are SGDLS and YYNGEE. This CDR3 is 14 amino acids long. Unmatched junction bases numbered 5, after V lost 3 bases and J lost 8 bases. The CDR3 protein is CASSARQGYSPLHF. DNA for the CDR3: TGTGCCAGCAGCGCACGACAGGGCTATTCACCCCTCCACTTT.

The chain employs TRBV5-1 and TRBJ1-6, with 7 bases matching TRBD1. Germline V gives CDR1 SGHRS, CDR2 YFSETQ. CDR3 length equals 14 residues. V trimming: 5 bases; J trimming: 7 bases; junction bases outside the gene matches: 6. The CDR3 spells CASSPGTENSPLHF. The CDR3 DNA sequence: TGCGCCAGCAGTCCTGGGACAGAGAATTCACCCCTCCACTTT. Supplemented by reference TRBV5-1 and TRBJ1-6, the full variable domain reads KAGVTQTPRYLIKTRGQQVTLSCSPISGHRSVSWYQQTPGQGLQFLFEYFSETQRNKGNFPGRFSGRQFSNSRSEMNVSTLELGDSALYLCASSPGTENSPLHFGNGTRLTVT.

V gene TRBV11-2 combines with J gene TRBJ2-1; weak D call: TRBD2 (5 bases). CDR1 is SGHAT and CDR2 is FQNNGV in the germline V gene. The length of the CDR3 is 12 residues. Trimming removed 4 bases from V and 15 bases from J, with 16 bases in between. CDR3 bases: TGTGCCAGCAGCTATGGCGGGCCCCGGCGGTTCTTC. Its protein is CASSYGGPRRFF.

This rearrangement joins TRBV6-5 to TRBJ1-5; D remains unclear. V lost 6 bases and J lost 4, with 16 bases in between. The V gene's germline CDR1 is MNHEY and CDR2 SVGAGI. The CDR3 totals 15 residues. CDR3 nucleotides: TGTGCCAGCAGCCGAACGGAGTTTGGGAATCAGCCCCAGCATTTT. Protein sequence: CASSRTEFGNQPQHF.

This clone showed up many times. The chain couples TRBV13 to TRBJ2-7; a possible D gene is TRBD2 (5 bases). Trimming shortened V by 3 bases and J by 3 bases, and 12 bases separated the two germline ends. Germline CDR1 reads PRHDT; CDR2 reads FYEKMQ (reference sequence). This CDR3 has 14 amino acids. In nucleotides, the CDR3 is TGTGCCAGCAGCTTGCCCTTCGGGATCTACGAGCAGTACTTC. Amino acid sequence: CASSLPFGIYEQYF.

V is TRBV3-1 (or the pseudogene TRBV3-2) and J is TRBJ2-6, with a possible D match to TRBD1 (6 bases). With 4 bases removed from V and 0 bases from J, the gap between germline ends came to 16 bases. Germline CDR1 LGHDT, CDR2 YNNKEL (reference sequence). The CDR3 consists of 18 residues. For the CDR3, the DNA is TGTGCCAGCAGCCGTACAGCCACGACAGGCTCTGGGGCCAACGTCCTGACTTTC. Translated, it gives CASSRTATTGSGANVLTF.

V gene TRBV11-3 combines with J gene TRBJ2-7; 9 nucleotides line up with TRBD2. The V gene end was trimmed by 3 bases and the J gene end by 6 bases; junction bases not matched to a gene: 9. CDR1 is SGHNT, CDR2 YENEEA, per germline. The CDR3 runs to 15 residues. CDR3 sequence reads: CASSFESGGRVEQYF. The CDR3 bases are TGTGCCAGCAGCTTCGAGAGTGGCGGGAGGGTCGAGCAGTACTTC.

The chain employs TRBV5-1 and TRBJ1-2, with D perhaps TRBD1 (6 bases). The germline gives CDR1 SGHRS, CDR2 YFSETQ. V lost 1 base and J 3 bases, leaving 13 bases between the germline ends. The CDR3 sequence is 15 residues long. The CDR3 bases are TGCGCCAGCAGCTTGAAAGGGGGAGAGGACTATGGCTACACCTTC. It specifies CASSLKGGEDYGYTF.

This clone was recorded only once. The V and J genes are TRBV7-2 and TRBJ2-2, with 7 nucleotides matching TRBD1. The CDR3 is 16 residues long. Germline values: CDR1 SGHTA, CDR2 FQGNSA. Trimming removed 4 bases from V and 2 bases from J; junction bases left unmatched: 7. The CDR3 loop is CASSWTGTVNTGELFF. CDR3 nucleotides: TGTGCCAGCAGCTGGACCGGGACAGTAAACACCGGGGAGCTGTTTTTT.

The chain combines TRBV7-9 with TRBJ2-3; the D gene is possibly TRBD2 (7 bases). Trimming cost V 5 bases and J 1 base, with 16 bases left between them. Germline V gene sequence: CDR1 SEHNR, CDR2 FQNEAQ (reference sequence). The CDR3 spans 16 residues. CDR3: CASSPWEGDGTDTQYF. Here the CDR3 DNA reads TGTGCCAGCAGCCCCTGGGAGGGGGACGGCACAGATACGCAGTATTTT.

This chain uses TRBV19 with TRBJ2-5, with 8 bases aligning to TRBD1. Germline loops: CDR1 LNHDA, CDR2 SQIVND (reference sequence). The V gene end was trimmed by 2 bases and the J gene end by 3 bases; junction bases not matched to a gene: 2. The CDR3 contains 14 residues. This chain's CDR3 is CASSIPGGEETQYF. The DNA of the CDR3 is TGTGCCAGTAGTATACCAGGGGGCGAAGAGACCCAGTACTTC.

The V call is TRBV28, the J call TRBJ1-5; 10 bases map to TRBD1. The trim removed 5 bases at V and 6 bases at J, leaving 10 bases unmatched. CDR1 is MDHEN and CDR2 is SYDVKM in the germline V gene. This CDR3 is built from 16 residues. For the CDR3, the DNA is TGTGCCAGCAGTCCGCTTGGACAGGGGGTTTTTCAGCCCCAGCATTTT. Protein sequence: CASSPLGQGVFQPQHF. The whole variable domain, remainder taken from reference TRBV28 and TRBJ1-5, is DVKVTQSSRYLVKRTGEKVFLECVQDMDHENMFWYRQDPGLGLRLIYFSYDVKMKEKGDIPEGYSVSREKKERFSLILESASTNQTSMYLCASSPLGQGVFQPQHFGDGTRLSIL.

The chain has TRBV5-1 and TRBJ1-6; 8 bases map to TRBD1. This CDR3 spans 14 amino acids. V lost 4 bases to trimming and J lost 9 bases; unmatched junction nucleotides: 6. Germline lookup yields CDR1 SGHRS and CDR2 YFSETQ. Here the CDR3 reads CASSPGQGGSPLHF. DNA of the CDR3: TGCGCCAGCAGCCCCGGACAGGGAGGTTCACCCCTCCACTTT.